These T cell receptor beta chains were read from a single sample in a study of identical twins. From the 5' RACE reads, TCRdb called clonotypes with MiXCR, one entry per CDR3 protein. Among about 260,000 distinct CDR3 sequences listed, approximately 7% were seen once. These data also formed part of another study, on yellow fever vaccine responses in identical twins.

Sequencing used memory (CD45RO+) T cells sorted from blood. These receptors all stem from a young woman in good health. Both conserved end residues are part of each CDR3. D genes are given only for firm matches. Not every row has a clone size; where given, it reads once, few, many or a size class.

j_call v_call d_call clone_size cdr3_nt cdr3_aa
TRBJ2-1 TRBV27 NA NA TGTGCCAGCAGGCCAACTAGAAATTTCTACAATGAGCAGTTCTTC CASRPTRNFYNEQFF
TRBJ2-7 TRBV3-1 TRBD2 few TGTGCCAGCAGCCAAGGTCCTAGCGGATCCTACGAGCAGTACTTC CASSQGPSGSYEQYF
TRBJ2-7 TRBV9 NA few TGTTCAATCGGGGCGGCCGCCTACGAGCAGTACTTC CSIGAAAYEQYF
TRBJ1-2 TRBV10-2 TRBD1 many TGCGCCAGCAGTTCGGACAGGGGAGGCTATGGCTACACCTTC CASSSDRGGYGYTF
TRBJ2-2 TRBV5-1 NA few TGCGCCAGTAAAACGGACCCTCGGGGGGAGCTGTTTTTT CASKTDPRGELFF
TRBJ1-1 TRBV20-1 NA few TGCAGTGCTTGGGGGGCGTCTCAAGCTTTCTTT CSAWGASQAFF
TRBJ2-1 TRBV25-1 TRBD1 NA TGTGCCAGCAGTGACCGGGACAGGGTTCTCAATGAGCAGTTCTTC CASSDRDRVLNEQFF
TRBJ1-6 TRBV6-5 NA NA TGTGCCAGCAGATTAGACAACTCCTATAATTCACCCCTCCACTTT CASRLDNSYNSPLHF
TRBJ1-1 TRBV15 NA NA TGTGCCACCAGCAGAGAGGTCACCCCGAGGGGTGAAGCTTTCTTT CATSREVTPRGEAFF
TRBJ2-1 TRBV2 NA few TGTGCCAGCAGTGATTCGGTCCGAACCAATGAGCAGTTCTTC CASSDSVRTNEQFF
TRBJ2-1 TRBV28 TRBD2 NA TGTGCCAGCAGTGCAGCTAGCGGGATCGGGGAGCAGTTCTTC CASSAASGIGEQFF
TRBJ2-1 TRBV3-1 NA few TGTGCCAGCAGCCTCAGGGGAAGTATCAATGAGCAGTTCTTC CASSLRGSINEQFF
TRBJ2-3 TRBV11-2 TRBD2 few TGTGCCAGCAGCTTAGGGTCAGCGGGAGGGGATACGCAGTATTTT CASSLGSAGGDTQYF
TRBJ1-6 TRBV3-1 NA many TGTGCCAGCAGCCGACTAGACAGCTCCTATAATTCACCCCTCCACTTT CASSRLDSSYNSPLHF
TRBJ2-2 TRBV2 TRBD1 NA TGTGCCAGCACTTTTGCGACAGGGGTCGGAACCGGGGAGCTGTTTTTT CASTFATGVGTGELFF
TRBJ2-1 TRBV6-1 TRBD2 few TGTGCCAGTGCCAAACCGGGACTAGCCCACAATGAGCAGTTCTTC CASAKPGLAHNEQFF
TRBJ2-5 TRBV4-1 NA few TGCGCCAGCAGCGCGGTGGGACTTCAGCAAGAGACCCAGTACTTC CASSAVGLQQETQYF
TRBJ2-5 TRBV12-3/TRBV12-4 NA many TGTGCCAGCAGTTTGCTTGTGGGGGGGCTGGGACAAGAGACCCAGTACTTC CASSLLVGGLGQETQYF
TRBJ1-4 TRBV4-1 TRBD1 many TGCGCCAGCAGCCATAGGACAGGGGGAACCTCAACTAATGAAAAACTGTTTTTT CASSHRTGGTSTNEKLFF
TRBJ2-3 TRBV6-5 TRBD2 few TGTGCCAGCAGTTACATCGGGAGGTTAGATACGCAGTATTTT CASSYIGRLDTQYF
TRBJ2-2 TRBV5-1 NA many TGCGCCAGCAGCATCACAGGAGTTTCGAACACCGGGGAGCTGTTTTTT CASSITGVSNTGELFF
TRBJ2-5 TRBV4-2 NA NA TGTGCCAGCAGCCAAGAAGTGGGGGGACCACAAGAGACCCAGTACTTC CASSQEVGGPQETQYF
TRBJ2-1 TRBV3-1 NA NA TGTGCCAGCAGCCAAGATCGGGGATACGAGGATGAGCAGTTCTTC CASSQDRGYEDEQFF
TRBJ2-1 TRBV20-1 NA few TGCAGTGCTAGAGGGGTCGTGGATGAGCAGTTCTTC CSARGVVDEQFF
TRBJ2-1 TRBV3-1 NA few TGTGCCAGCAGCCAAGGCCCCGTGATCGCGGCATACAATGAGCAGTTCTTC CASSQGPVIAAYNEQFF
TRBJ2-7 TRBV2 TRBD2 few TGTGCCAGCAGTGAGTCGGCGGGAGGACCCTACGAGCAGTACTTC CASSESAGGPYEQYF
TRBJ2-3 TRBV6-5 NA many TGTGCCAGCAGTTACCAGGGCTCAGATACGCAGTATTTT CASSYQGSDTQYF
TRBJ1-4 TRBV6-1 TRBD1 few TGTGCCAGCCTCCCCGGACAGGGTGGGGAAAAACTGTTTTTT CASLPGQGGEKLFF
TRBJ2-7 TRBV7-2 TRBD2 many TGTGCCAGCAGCCTCTTACTAGCGGGAGTAAGGAACGAGCAGTACTTC CASSLLLAGVRNEQYF
TRBJ1-6 TRBV12-3/TRBV12-4 NA many TGTGCCAGCAGTTTGACAAGGCGCGGGGAATCACCCCTCCACTTT CASSLTRRGESPLHF
TRBJ2-1 TRBV28 NA NA TGTGCCATGGGCCGGGGGCTCCTCTGCTATGAGCAGTTCTTC CAMGRGLLCYEQFF
TRBJ1-6 TRBV5-1 NA NA TGCGCCAGCAGCTCCCGGACAGAAAATTCACCCCTCCACTTT CASSSRTENSPLHF
TRBJ2-3 TRBV5-1 TRBD1 many TGCGCCAGCAGCCGTCCGGGGACAGGGGGCAGAGATACGCAGTATTTT CASSRPGTGGRDTQYF
TRBJ1-1 TRBV12-3/TRBV12-4 TRBD1 many TGTGCCAGCAGAATTTGGGACAGGGTGAACACTGAAGCTTTCTTT CASRIWDRVNTEAFF
TRBJ1-3 TRBV12-3/TRBV12-4 NA many TGTGCCAGCAGTTTGTGGTCTGGAAACACCATATATTTT CASSLWSGNTIYF
TRBJ2-2 TRBV12-3/TRBV12-4 TRBD2 many TGTGCCAGCAGACGGGGGGGGACGAACACCGGGGAGCTGTTTTTT CASRRGGTNTGELFF
TRBJ2-3 TRBV9 TRBD2 few TGTGCCAGCAGCGTAGTTCCTAGCGGGAGTTCAGATACGCAGTATTTT CASSVVPSGSSDTQYF
TRBJ2-7 TRBV27 NA NA TGTGCCACCACTTTCTCCCCCCTTAGCCCACGGTACTTC CATTFSPLSPRYF
TRBJ1-6 TRBV10-3 NA many TGTGCCACCCGGCCGGATAATTCACCCCTCCACTTT CATRPDNSPLHF
TRBJ2-4 TRBV5-1 TRBD2 many TGCGCCAGCAGCAGTACTAGCGGGGGGAAAAACATTCAGTACTTC CASSSTSGGKNIQYF
TRBJ2-1 TRBV12-3/TRBV12-4 NA NA TGTGCCAGCATGGGGGACGTTAATGAGCAGTTCTTC CASMGDVNEQFF
TRBJ2-1 TRBV20-1 NA NA TGCAGTGCTAAACGTCCAGCGGCAGGGCATGAGCAGTTCTTC CSAKRPAAGHEQFF